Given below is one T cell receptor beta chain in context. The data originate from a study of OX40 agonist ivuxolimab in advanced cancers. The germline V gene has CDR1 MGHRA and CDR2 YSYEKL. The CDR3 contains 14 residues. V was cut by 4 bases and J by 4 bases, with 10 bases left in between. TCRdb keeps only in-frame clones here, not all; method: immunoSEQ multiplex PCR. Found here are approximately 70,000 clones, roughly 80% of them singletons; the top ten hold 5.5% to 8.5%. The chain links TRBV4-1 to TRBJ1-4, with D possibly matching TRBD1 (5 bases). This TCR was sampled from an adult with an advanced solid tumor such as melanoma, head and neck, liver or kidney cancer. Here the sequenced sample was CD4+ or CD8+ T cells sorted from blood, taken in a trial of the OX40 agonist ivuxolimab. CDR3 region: CASSLTGLNEKLFF. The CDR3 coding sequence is TGCGCCAGCAGCCTTACGGGGCTTAATGAAAAACTGTTTTTT.